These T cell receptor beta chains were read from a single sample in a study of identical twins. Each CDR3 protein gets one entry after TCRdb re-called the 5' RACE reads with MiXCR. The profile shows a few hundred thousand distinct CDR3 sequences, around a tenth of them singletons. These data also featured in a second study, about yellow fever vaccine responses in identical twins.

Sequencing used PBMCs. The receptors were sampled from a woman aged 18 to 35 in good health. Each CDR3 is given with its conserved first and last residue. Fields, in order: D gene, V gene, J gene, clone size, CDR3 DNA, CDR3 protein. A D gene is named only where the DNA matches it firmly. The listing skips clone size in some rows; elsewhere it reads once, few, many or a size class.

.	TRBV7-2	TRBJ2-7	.	TGTGCCAGCAGCCACACAGGGCTCTCCTACGAGCAGTACTTC	CASSHTGLSYEQYF
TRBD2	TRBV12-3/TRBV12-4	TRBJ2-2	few	TGTGCCAGCAGACTAGGGACTAGTCCTCCGGACGGGGAGCTGTTTTTT	CASRLGTSPPDGELFF
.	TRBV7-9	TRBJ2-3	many	TGTGCCAGCAGCTTATATGCGGGAAGCACAGATACGCAGTATTTT	CASSLYAGSTDTQYF
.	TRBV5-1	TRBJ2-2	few	TGCGCCAGCAGCTGGGGGAGAATGGACACCGGGGAGCTGTTTTTT	CASSWGRMDTGELFF
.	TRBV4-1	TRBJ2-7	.	TGCGCCAGCAGCCACAACAGAAATACCTACGAGCAGTACTTC	CASSHNRNTYEQYF
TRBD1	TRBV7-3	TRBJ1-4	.	TGTGCCAGCAGCTTACAAGGGGGCATTAATGAAAAACTGTTTTTT	CASSLQGGINEKLFF
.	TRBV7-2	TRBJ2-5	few	TGTGCCAGCAGTACGCGTTGGAACCAAGAGACCCAGTACTTC	CASSTRWNQETQYF
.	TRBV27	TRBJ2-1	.	TGTGCCAGCAGCTTAGGAGGAGCGGTGTACAATGAGCAGTTCTTC	CASSLGGAVYNEQFF
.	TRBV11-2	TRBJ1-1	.	TGTGCCAGCAGCTTCGGCCGGTTAACTGAAGCTTTCTTT	CASSFGRLTEAFF
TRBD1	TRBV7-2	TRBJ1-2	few	TGTGCCAGCAGCCCTACCCCGGGACAGACAGGCTACACCTTC	CASSPTPGQTGYTF
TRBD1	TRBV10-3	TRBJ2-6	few	TGTGCCATCAGAGACAGGGGTGGCTCTGGGGCCAACGTCCTGACTTTC	CAIRDRGGSGANVLTF
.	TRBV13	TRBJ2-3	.	TGTGCCAGCAGCCCCCTCACTAGCTATGGCACAGATACGCAGTATTTT	CASSPLTSYGTDTQYF
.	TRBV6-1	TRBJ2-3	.	TGTGCCAGCAGTCAGTCCTCGGGACTCGGTGGCACAGATACGCAGTATTTT	CASSQSSGLGGTDTQYF
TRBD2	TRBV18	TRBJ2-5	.	TGTGCCAGCTCACCACCGGCTAGCGGGGAAGAGACCCAGTACTTC	CASSPPASGEETQYF
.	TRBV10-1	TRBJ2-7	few	TGCGCCAGCAGTGGATGGGGCTACGAGCAGTACTTC	CASSGWGYEQYF
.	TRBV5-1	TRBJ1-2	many	TGCGCCAGCAGCTCGGTCAGGGTAGACTATGGCTACACCTTC	CASSSVRVDYGYTF
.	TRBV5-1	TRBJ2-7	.	TGCGCCAGCAGCTCCGGACTAATCTTGGAGCAGTACTTC	CASSSGLILEQYF
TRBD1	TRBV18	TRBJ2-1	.	TGTGCCAGCTACCGGGACAGGGGTATGGATGAGCAGTTCTTC	CASYRDRGMDEQFF
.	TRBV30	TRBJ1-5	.	TGTGCCTGGAGTGGCCCCAGACAGCCCCAGCATTTT	CAWSGPRQPQHF
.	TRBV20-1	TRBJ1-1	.	TGCAGTGCTATGGGGGAAACTGAAGCTTTCTTT	CSAMGETEAFF
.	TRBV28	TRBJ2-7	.	TGTGCCAGCAAGGAGGGAACCTCCTACGAGCAGTACTTC	CASKEGTSYEQYF
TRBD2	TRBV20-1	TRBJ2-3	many	TGCAGTGCAGATAGCGGGAGCGCAGATACGCAGTATTTT	CSADSGSADTQYF
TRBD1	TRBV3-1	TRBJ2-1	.	TGTGCCACCTGCCAAGGGACAGGGCCATTTGGTGAGCAGTTCTTC	CATCQGTGPFGEQFF
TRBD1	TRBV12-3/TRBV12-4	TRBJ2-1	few	TGTGCCAGCAGCCCGGGACAGGGGGCCGGGCAGTTCTTC	CASSPGQGAGQFF